Below, 10 T cell receptor beta chains from the same sample are listed, as sequenced in a study of tissue T cells after allogeneic stem cell transplantation (dated by TCRdb to the early 2020s). This sample's time point label indicates: human tissue collected at research (rapid) autopsy. Receptor amplification or capture employed the immunoSEQ multiplex PCR assay. In TCRdb, the immuneACCESS table is reduced to in-frame sequences with V and J assigned. These tables do not hold every clone; where another copy was compared, an unresolved V gene accounts for under half, and the others remain unexplained. The sample table holds some 9,800 clones, of which 65% were seen once. The leading ten clones occupy roughly 24% of the sample. The source material was tissue from the stomach, sampled at autopsy. The source is a male donor at least 60 years old with lung cancer.

This clone was counted a few times. The chain couples TRBV28 to TRBJ1-5; TRBD1 agrees at 8 bases. This CDR3 spans 14 amino acids. Germline loops: CDR1 MDHEN, CDR2 SYDVKM. Losses at the gene ends were 8 bases for V and 3 bases for J; bases not matched to a gene: 6. The CDR3 DNA is TGTGCCAGCGGACAGGGAGGCTCCAATCAGCCCCAGCATTTT. This translates into CASGQGGSNQPQHF.

This chain uses TRBV7-2 with TRBJ1-3; TRBD1 might be the D (5 bases). The CDR3 length is 13 residues. The germline gives CDR1 SGHTA, CDR2 FQGNSA. The ends were cut back, 0 bases at V and 11 bases at J, with 11 bases in the middle. The CDR3 protein is CASSLAPPGPIYF. The CDR3 DNA reads TGTGCCAGCAGCTTAGCTCCTCCGGGACCCATATATTTT.

The chain joins TRBV6-5 to TRBJ2-1; 8 positions match TRBD2. V was clipped by 5 bases and J by 2 bases; unmatched bases: 5. This CDR3 region has 15 residues. The germline CDR1 and CDR2 sequences are MNHEY and SVGAGI. The CDR3 loop reads CASSHGTSPYNEQFF. The CDR3 nucleotides read TGTGCCAGCAGTCACGGGACTAGTCCCTACAATGAGCAGTTCTTC.

The rearrangement links TRBV14 to TRBJ2-5; tentatively, D is TRBD1 (5 bases). This CDR3 contains 13 residues. V was shortened by 4 bases and J by 9 bases, with 15 bases between the two germline ends. CDR1 and CDR2 (germline): SGHDN, FVKESK. The CDR3: CASSRGPGLAQYF. CDR3 in DNA: TGTGCCAGCAGCCGGGGCCCGGGTTTGGCCCAGTACTTC.

This chain links TRBV14 with TRBJ2-5; 12 bases are a match to TRBD1. The CDR3 sequence is 16 residues long. With 1 base clipped from V and 5 bases from J, the junction kept 5 bases outside the gene matches. Germline V gene data show CDR1 as SGHDN and CDR2 as FVKESK. CDR3 protein: CASSQGDRGLEETQYF. In nucleotides, the CDR3 is TGTGCCAGCAGCCAAGGGGACAGGGGGCTTGAGGAGACCCAGTACTTC.

The chain couples TRBV6-5 to TRBJ2-7, with D hard to call. Germline lookup yields CDR1 MNHEY and CDR2 SVGAGI. The CDR3 has 13 amino acids. V was trimmed by 0 bases and J by 2 bases, leaving 5 bases between them. The CDR3 sequence: CASSYSQAYEQYF. The DNA of the CDR3 is TGTGCCAGCAGTTACTCTCAAGCCTACGAGCAGTACTTC.

This clone has a handful of counts. The identical CDR3 is also encoded by other nucleotide sequences in the sample. The chain uses TRBV20-1 and TRBJ2-4; D possibly corresponds to TRBD1 (6 bases). The CDR3 runs to 11 residues. Trimming shortened V by 5 bases and J by 7 bases, and 9 bases separated the two germline ends. The germline V gene encodes CDR1 DFQATT and CDR2 SNEGSKA (reference sequence). CDR3 nucleotide sequence: TGCAGTGCTCCCACAGGGAACATTCAGTACTTC. Its translation: CSAPTGNIQYF.

Only a few counts were recorded for this clone. The chain combines TRBV7-9 with TRBJ2-5; either TRBD1 or TRBD2 may fit D (5 bases each). The CDR3 is made up of 16 amino acids. The germline V and J ends were trimmed by 5 bases and 3 bases, with 19 bases remaining between them. Per the germline V gene, CDR1 is SEHNR and CDR2 is FQNEAQ (reference sequence). The CDR3 loop reads CASSGLSMGPKETQYF. Here the CDR3 DNA reads TGTGCCAGCAGCGGTTTGTCTATGGGACCCAAAGAGACCCAGTACTTC. Full variable domain (outside the CDR3, taken from reference TRBV7-9 and TRBJ2-5): DTGVSQNPRHKITKRGQNVTFRCDPISEHNRLYWYRQTLGQGPEFLTYFQNEAQLEKSRLLSDRFSAERPKGSFSTLEIQRTEQGDSAMYLCASSGLSMGPKETQYFGPGTRLLVL.

The chain carries TRBV19 and TRBJ2-2; TRBD2 might be the D (5 bases). Between the trimmed V and J ends, which lost 4 bases and 3 bases, there was a span of 12 bases. The CDR3 has 15 residues. The germline CDR1 and CDR2 sequences are LNHDA and SQIVND (reference sequence). This CDR3 reads CASSTRLIYTGELFF. As DNA, the CDR3 is TGTGCCAGTAGTACCAGACTAATTTACACCGGGGAGCTGTTTTTT.

This clone was seen more than once but under ten times. The genes are TRBV5-5 and TRBJ1-5; D is possibly TRBD1 (6 bases). V was cut by 1 base and J by 4 bases, with 15 bases left in between. There are 16 residues in the CDR3. Germline V gene sequence: CDR1 SGHKS, CDR2 YYEKEE (reference sequence). DNA for the CDR3: TGTGCCAGCAGCTTGTCTGTGGGGGCTCTTAATCAGCCCCAGCATTTT. This translates into CASSLSVGALNQPQHF.